This T cell receptor (beta chain) was captured by sequencing in a study of identifying expanded T cells in peripheral blood. The V and J ends lost 6 bases and 4 bases respectively, with 13 bases between them. Germline lookup yields CDR1 MNHEY and CDR2 SVGAGI. The CDR3 extends over 13 amino acids. The protocol was immunoSEQ multiplex PCR, while the TCRdb copy is restricted to in-frame clones and leaves out a portion. The sample includes approximately 100,000 clones, 88% seen only once; the top ten take 4%. Overall study findings and caveats: Clone count variance between two-week samples rose with total template count. Differentially abundant clones: 0.95 to 1.5 between replicates, 16.4 at roughly 13 days, less than 20 at four.

Healthy donors had no documented immune events, such as infections, while sampled. Concerning this clone itself: Its antigen is undetermined.

Input material: blood. The V gene is TRBV6-5, the J gene TRBJ2-7; D possibly matches TRBD1 or TRBD2 (5 bases each). The receptor was isolated from a person between 18 and 75 years old in good health. The CDR3 sequence: CASSRDQEYEQYF. The CDR3 DNA reads as TGTGCCAGCAGCCGGGACCAAGAGTACGAGCAGTACTTC.